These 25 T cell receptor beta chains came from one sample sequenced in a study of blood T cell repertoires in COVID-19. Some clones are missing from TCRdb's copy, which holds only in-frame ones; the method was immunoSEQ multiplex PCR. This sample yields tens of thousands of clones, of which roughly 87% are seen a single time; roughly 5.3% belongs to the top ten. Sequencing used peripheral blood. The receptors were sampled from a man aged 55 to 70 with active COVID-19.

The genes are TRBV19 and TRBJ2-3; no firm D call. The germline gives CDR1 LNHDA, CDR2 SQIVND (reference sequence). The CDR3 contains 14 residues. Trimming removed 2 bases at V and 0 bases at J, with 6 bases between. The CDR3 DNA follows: TGTGCCAGTAGTATACGGCGGAGCACAGATACGCAGTATTTT. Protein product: CASSIRRSTDTQYF.

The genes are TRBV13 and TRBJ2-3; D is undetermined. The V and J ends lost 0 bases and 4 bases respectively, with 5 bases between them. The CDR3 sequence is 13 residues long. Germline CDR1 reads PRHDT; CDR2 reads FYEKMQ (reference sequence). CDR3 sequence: CASSLGSADTQYF. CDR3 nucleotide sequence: TGTGCCAGCAGCTTAGGCTCGGCAGATACGCAGTATTTT.

The CDR3 loop is CAISVTGGTPYGYTF. The CDR3 nucleotides read TGTGCCATCAGCGTCACAGGGGGGACTCCTTATGGCTACACCTTC. This chain connects TRBV10-3 to TRBJ1-2; 8 nucleotides agree with TRBD1. The V and J ends lost 6 bases and 5 bases, in that order; junction bases with no gene match: 11. The CDR3 consists of 15 residues. Germline V gene lookup returns CDR1 ENHRY and CDR2 SYGVKD.

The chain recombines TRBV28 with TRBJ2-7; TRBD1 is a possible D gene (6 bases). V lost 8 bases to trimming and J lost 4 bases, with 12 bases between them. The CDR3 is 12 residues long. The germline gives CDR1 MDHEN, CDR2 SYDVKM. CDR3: CASGKQGYEQYF. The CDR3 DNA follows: TGTGCCAGCGGAAAACAGGGTTACGAGCAGTACTTC.

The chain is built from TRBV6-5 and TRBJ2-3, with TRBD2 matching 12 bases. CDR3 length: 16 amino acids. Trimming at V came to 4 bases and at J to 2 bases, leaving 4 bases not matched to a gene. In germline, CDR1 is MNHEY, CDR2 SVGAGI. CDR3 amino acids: CASSWTSGIPTDTQYF. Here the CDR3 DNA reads TGTGCCAGCAGTTGGACTAGCGGGATCCCCACAGATACGCAGTATTTT.

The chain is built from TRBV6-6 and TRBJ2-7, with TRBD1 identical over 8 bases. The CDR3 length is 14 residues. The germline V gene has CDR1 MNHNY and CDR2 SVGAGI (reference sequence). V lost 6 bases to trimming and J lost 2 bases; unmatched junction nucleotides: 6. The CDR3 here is CASSAGTGTYEQYF. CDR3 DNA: TGTGCCAGCAGCGCGGGGACAGGAACCTACGAGCAGTACTTC.

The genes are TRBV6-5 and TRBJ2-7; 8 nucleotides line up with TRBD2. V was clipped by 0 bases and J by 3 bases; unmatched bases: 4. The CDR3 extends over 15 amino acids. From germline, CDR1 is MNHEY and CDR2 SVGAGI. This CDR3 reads CASSYSTSGNYEQYF. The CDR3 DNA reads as TGTGCCAGCAGTTACTCTACTAGCGGAAACTACGAGCAGTACTTC.

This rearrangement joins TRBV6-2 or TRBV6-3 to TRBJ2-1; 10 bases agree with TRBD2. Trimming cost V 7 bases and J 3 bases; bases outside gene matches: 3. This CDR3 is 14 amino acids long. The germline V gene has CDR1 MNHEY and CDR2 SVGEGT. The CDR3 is CASTPSGSYNEQFF. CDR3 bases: TGTGCCAGCACCCCTAGCGGGAGCTACAATGAGCAGTTCTTC.

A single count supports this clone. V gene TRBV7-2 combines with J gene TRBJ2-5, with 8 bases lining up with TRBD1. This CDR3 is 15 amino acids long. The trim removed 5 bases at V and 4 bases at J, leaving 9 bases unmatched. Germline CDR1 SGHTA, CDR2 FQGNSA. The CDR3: CASSEAGGAGETQYF. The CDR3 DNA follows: TGTGCCAGCAGCGAAGCAGGGGGCGCAGGAGAGACCCAGTACTTC. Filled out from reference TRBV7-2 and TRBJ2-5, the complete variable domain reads GAGVSQSPSNKVTEKGKDVELRCDPISGHTALYWYRQSLGQGLEFLIYFQGNSAPDKSGLPSDRFSAERTGGSVSTLTIQRTQQEDSAVYLCASSEAGGAGETQYFGPGTRLLVL.

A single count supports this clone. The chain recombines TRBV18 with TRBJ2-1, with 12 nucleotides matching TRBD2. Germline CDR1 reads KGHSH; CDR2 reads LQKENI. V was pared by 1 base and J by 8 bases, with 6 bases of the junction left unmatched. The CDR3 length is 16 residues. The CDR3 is CASSPRTSGRYDEQFF. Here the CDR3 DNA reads TGTGCCAGCTCACCACGCACTAGCGGGAGGTATGATGAGCAGTTCTTC. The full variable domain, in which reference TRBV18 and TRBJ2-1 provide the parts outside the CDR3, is NAGVMQNPRHLVRRRGQEARLRCSPMKGHSHVYWYRQLPEEGLKFMVYLQKENIIDESGMPKERFSAEFPKEGPSILRIQQVVRGDSAAYFCASSPRTSGRYDEQFFGPGTRLTVL.

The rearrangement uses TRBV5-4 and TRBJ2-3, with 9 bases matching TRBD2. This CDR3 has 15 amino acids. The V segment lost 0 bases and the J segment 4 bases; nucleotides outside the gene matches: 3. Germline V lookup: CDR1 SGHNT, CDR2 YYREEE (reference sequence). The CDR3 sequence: CASSLVPSGADTQYF. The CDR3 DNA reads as TGTGCCAGCAGCTTGGTGCCTAGCGGGGCAGATACGCAGTATTTT.

The CDR3 loop reads CASSLGQGAITGELFF. In nucleotides, the CDR3 is TGTGCCAGCAGCTTGGGACAGGGGGCGATCACCGGGGAGCTGTTTTTT. The chain is built from TRBV6-4 and TRBJ2-2, with 12 positions matching TRBD1. This CDR3 has 16 amino acids. Trimming removed 6 bases from V and 4 bases from J; junction bases left unmatched: 6. Germline loops: CDR1 MRHNA, CDR2 SNTAGT.

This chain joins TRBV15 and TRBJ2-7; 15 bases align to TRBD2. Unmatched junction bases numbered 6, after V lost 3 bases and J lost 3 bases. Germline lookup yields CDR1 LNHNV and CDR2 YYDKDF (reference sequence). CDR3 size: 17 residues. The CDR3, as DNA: TGTGCCACCAGCAGGGGACTAGCGGGAGGCTCTCTCTACGAGCAGTACTTC. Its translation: CATSRGLAGGSLYEQYF.

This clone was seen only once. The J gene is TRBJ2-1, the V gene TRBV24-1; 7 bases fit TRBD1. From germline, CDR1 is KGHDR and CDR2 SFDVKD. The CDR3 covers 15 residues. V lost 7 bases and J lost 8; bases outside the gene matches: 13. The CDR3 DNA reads TGTGCCACCAGCCCCGACAGGGCCCCGGTGGATGAGCAGTTCTTC. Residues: CATSPDRAPVDEQFF.

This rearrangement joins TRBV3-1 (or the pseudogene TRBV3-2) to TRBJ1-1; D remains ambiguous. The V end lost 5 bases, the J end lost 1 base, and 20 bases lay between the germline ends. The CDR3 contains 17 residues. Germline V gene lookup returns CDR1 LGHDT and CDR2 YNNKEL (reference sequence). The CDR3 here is CASSEGLPGERNTEAFF. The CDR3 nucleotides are TGTGCCAGCAGCGAAGGTCTTCCTGGCGAGCGGAACACTGAAGCTTTCTTT.

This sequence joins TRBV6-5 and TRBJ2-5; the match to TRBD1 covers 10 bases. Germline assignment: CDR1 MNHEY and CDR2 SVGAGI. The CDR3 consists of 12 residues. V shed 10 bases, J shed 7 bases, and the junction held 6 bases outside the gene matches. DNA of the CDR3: TGTGCCACTCTACGGGACAGGGGGACCCAGTACTTC. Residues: CATLRDRGTQYF.

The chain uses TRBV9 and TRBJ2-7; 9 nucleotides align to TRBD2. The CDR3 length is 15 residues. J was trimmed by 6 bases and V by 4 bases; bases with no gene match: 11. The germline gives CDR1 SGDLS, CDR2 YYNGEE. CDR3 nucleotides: TGTGCCAGCAGCTCACACCCCGGGACTAGCCCCGAGCAGTACTTC. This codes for CASSSHPGTSPEQYF.

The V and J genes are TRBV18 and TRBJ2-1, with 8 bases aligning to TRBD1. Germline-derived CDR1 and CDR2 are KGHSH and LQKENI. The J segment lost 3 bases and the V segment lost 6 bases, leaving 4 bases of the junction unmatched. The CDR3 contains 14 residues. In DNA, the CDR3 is TGTGCCAGCTCTCGGGACAGGCACTACAATGAGCAGTTCTTC. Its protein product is CASSRDRHYNEQFF.

CDR3 sequence (DNA): TGTGCCAGCAGCTTAGCGTGGGACAGAAGAAACAATGAGCAGTTCTTC. As protein: CASSLAWDRRNNEQFF. V is TRBV11-3 and J is TRBJ2-1; 7 nucleotides line up with TRBD1. Unmatched junction bases numbered 8, after V lost 1 base and J lost 5 bases. Per germline, CDR1 SGHNT and CDR2 YENEEA. The CDR3 length is 16 residues. The variable domain in full, with the rest retrieved from reference TRBV11-3 and TRBJ2-1, is EAGVVQSPRYKIIEKKQPVAFWCNPISGHNTLYWYLQNLGQGPELLIRYENEEAVDDSQLPKDRFSAERLKGVDSTLKIQPAELGDSAVYLCASSLAWDRRNNEQFFGPGTRLTVL.

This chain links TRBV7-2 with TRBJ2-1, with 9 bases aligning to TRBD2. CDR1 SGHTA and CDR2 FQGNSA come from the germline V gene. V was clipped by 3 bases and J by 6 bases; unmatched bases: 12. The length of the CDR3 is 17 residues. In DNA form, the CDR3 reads TGTGCCAGCAGCTTGCTAGCGGGGTTTGGGGGGGCCAATGAGCAGTTCTTC. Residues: CASSLLAGFGGANEQFF.

CDR3 DNA: TGTGCCAGCTCACCACGACAGGGTCGTCAGCCCCAGCATTTT. Translation gives CASSPRQGRQPQHF. This chain uses TRBV18 with TRBJ1-5; 7 positions match TRBD1. The CDR3 totals 14 residues. Germline V gives CDR1 KGHSH, CDR2 LQKENI. The junction had 3 bases not matched to a gene; V was cut back by 1 base and J by 6 bases.

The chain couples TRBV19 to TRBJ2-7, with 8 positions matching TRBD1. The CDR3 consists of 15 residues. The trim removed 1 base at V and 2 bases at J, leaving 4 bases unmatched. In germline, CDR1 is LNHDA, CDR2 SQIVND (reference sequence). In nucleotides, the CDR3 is TGTGCCAGTAGTATAGGGACAGGGCCAGCCTACGAGCAGTACTTC. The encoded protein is CASSIGTGPAYEQYF.

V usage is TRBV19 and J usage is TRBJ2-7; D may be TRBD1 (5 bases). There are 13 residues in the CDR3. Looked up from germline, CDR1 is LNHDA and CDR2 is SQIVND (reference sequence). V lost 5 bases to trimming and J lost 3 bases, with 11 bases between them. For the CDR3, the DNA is TGTGCCAGTAGTTGGGGCAGGGACTACGAGCAGTACTTC. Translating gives CASSWGRDYEQYF.

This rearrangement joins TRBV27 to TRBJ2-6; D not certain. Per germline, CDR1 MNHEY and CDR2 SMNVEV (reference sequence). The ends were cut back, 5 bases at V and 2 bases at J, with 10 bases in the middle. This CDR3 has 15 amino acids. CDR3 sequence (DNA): TGTGCCAGCAGTCCCGAGGTAGCTGGGGCCAACGTCCTGACTTTC. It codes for CASSPEVAGANVLTF.

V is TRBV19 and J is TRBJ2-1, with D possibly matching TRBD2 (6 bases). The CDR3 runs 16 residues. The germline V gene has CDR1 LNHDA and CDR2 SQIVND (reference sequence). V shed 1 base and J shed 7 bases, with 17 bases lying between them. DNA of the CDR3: TGTGCCAGTAGTATAGGTCGCTCCCGAGGAGGGAATGAGCAGTTCTTC. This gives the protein CASSIGRSRGGNEQFF.